This T cell receptor (beta chain) originates from a study of blood T cell repertoires in COVID-19. Overall study context: PBMCs, B-cell-depleted T cells, or T cells were the source of the cDNA or gDNA that made up the material.

Under the authors' procedure: From reference gene primer amplification, estimates of nucleated cell counts were derived. Sequencing was performed with immunoSEQ multiplex PCR; in TCRdb, only in-frame clones are kept and a portion is missing. V, J and clone size derive from that table, while D and trimming were established from the DNA sequence. The repertoire holds 90,000 or so clones, with under 90% as singletons. V dropped 6 bases and J dropped 2 bases, with 20 bases sitting between them. This CDR3 comprises 16 residues. From germline, CDR1 is MNHEY and CDR2 SMNVEV (reference sequence). The sequencing input was peripheral blood. The sequence was obtained from a man aged 55 to 70 with COVID-19, enrolled during active disease. J is TRBJ2-7 and V is TRBV27, with D possibly being TRBD2 (6 bases). In nucleotides, the CDR3 is TGTGCCAGCAGGGTAACGTTCCGGGACTCACCCTACGAGCAGTACTTC. Amino acid sequence: CASRVTFRDSPYEQYF.